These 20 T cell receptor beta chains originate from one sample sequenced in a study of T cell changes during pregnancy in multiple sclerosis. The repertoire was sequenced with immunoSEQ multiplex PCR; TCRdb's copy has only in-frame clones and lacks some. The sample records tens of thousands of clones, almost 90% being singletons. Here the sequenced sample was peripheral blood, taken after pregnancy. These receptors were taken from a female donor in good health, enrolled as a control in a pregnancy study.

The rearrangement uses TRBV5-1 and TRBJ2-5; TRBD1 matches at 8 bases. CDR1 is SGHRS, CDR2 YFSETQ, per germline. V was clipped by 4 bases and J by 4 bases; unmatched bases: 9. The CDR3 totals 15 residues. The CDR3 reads CASSLGTGRIETQYF. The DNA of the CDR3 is TGCGCCAGCAGCCTCGGGACAGGAAGGATAGAGACCCAGTACTTC.

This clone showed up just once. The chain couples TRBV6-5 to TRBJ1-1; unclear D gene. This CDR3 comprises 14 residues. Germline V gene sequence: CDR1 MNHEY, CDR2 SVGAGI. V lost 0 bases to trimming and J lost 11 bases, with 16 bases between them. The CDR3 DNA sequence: TGTGCCAGCAGTTACTCGATTGACTCCAATCCGGCTTTCTTT. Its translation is CASSYSIDSNPAFF.

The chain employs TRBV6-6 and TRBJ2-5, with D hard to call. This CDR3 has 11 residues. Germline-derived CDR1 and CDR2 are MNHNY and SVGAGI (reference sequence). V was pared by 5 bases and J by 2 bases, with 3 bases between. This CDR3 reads CASSLQETQYF. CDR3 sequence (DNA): TGTGCCAGCAGTCTACAAGAGACCCAGTACTTC.

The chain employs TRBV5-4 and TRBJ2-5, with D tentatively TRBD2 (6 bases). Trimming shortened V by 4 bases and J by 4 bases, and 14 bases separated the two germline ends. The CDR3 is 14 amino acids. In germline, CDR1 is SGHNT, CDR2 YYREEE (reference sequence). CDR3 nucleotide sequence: TGTGCCAGCAGCGGAGGGACGGATCGAGAGACCCAGTACTTC. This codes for CASSGGTDRETQYF. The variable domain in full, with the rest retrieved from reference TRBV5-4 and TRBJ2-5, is ETGVTQSPTHLIKTRGQQVTLRCSSQSGHNTVSWYQQALGQGPQFIFQYYREEENGRGNFPPRFSGLQFPNYSSELNVNALELDDSALYLCASSGGTDRETQYFGPGTRLLVL.

The CDR3 reads CASSSGLNDNEQFF. CDR3 sequence (DNA): TGTGCCAGCAGTTCTGGACTAAACGACAATGAGCAGTTCTTC. This sequence joins TRBV27 and TRBJ2-1; D possibly corresponds to TRBD2 (6 bases). CDR3 length equals 14 residues. The germline V gene has CDR1 MNHEY and CDR2 SMNVEV (reference sequence). V lost 4 bases to trimming and J lost 5 bases, with 12 bases between them.

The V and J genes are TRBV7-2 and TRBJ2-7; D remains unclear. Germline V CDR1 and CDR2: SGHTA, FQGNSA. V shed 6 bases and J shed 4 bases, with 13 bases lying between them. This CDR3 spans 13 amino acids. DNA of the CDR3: TGTGCCAGCAGTGGCGGTAGCAGATACGAGCAGTACTTC. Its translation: CASSGGSRYEQYF.

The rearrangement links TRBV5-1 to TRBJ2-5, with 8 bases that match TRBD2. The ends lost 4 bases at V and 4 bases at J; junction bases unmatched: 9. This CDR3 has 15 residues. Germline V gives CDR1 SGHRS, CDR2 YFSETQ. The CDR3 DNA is TGCGCCAGCAGCCGCAGCGGGAGCACCGTAGAGACCCAGTACTTC. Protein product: CASSRSGSTVETQYF.

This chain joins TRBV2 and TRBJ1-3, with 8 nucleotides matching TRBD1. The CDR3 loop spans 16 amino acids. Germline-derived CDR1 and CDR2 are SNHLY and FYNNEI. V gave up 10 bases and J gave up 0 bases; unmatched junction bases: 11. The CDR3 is CATPSDRDPSGNTIYF. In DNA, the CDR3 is TGTGCCACGCCCTCGGACAGGGATCCCTCTGGAAACACCATATATTTT.

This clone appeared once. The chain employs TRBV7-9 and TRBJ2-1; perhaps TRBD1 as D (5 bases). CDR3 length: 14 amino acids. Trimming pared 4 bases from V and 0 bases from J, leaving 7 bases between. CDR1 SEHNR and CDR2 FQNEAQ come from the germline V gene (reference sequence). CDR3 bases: TGTGCCAGCAGCTCAGGGCACTCCTACAATGAGCAGTTCTTC. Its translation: CASSSGHSYNEQFF.

CDR3: CAIRGTGPNYGYTF. The CDR3, as DNA: TGTGCCATCAGGGGGACAGGCCCAAACTATGGCTACACCTTC. The chain has TRBV10-3 and TRBJ1-2; 8 nucleotides align to TRBD1. In germline, CDR1 is ENHRY, CDR2 SYGVKD. There are 14 residues in the CDR3. V was pared by 6 bases and J by 2 bases, with 5 bases of the junction left unmatched.

CDR3 DNA sequence: TGTGCCAGCAGTTTATCAGCGGGAGGGTGGAATGAGCAGTTCTTC. It codes for CASSLSAGGWNEQFF. The rearrangement joins TRBV27 to TRBJ2-1; 10 positions match TRBD2. CDR3 size: 15 residues. CDR1 is MNHEY and CDR2 is SMNVEV in the germline V gene (reference sequence). V dropped 0 bases and J dropped 7; count of bases not matched to a gene: 3.

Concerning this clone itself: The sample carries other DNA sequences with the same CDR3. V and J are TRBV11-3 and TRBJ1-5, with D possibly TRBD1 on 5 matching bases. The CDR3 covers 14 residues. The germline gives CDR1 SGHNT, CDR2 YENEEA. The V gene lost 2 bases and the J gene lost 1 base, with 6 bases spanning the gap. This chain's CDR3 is CASSLSGSNQPQHF. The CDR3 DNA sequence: TGTGCCAGCAGCTTATCAGGGAGCAATCAGCCCCAGCATTTT. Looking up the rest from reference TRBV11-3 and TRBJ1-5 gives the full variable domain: EAGVVQSPRYKIIEKKQPVAFWCNPISGHNTLYWYLQNLGQGPELLIRYENEEAVDDSQLPKDRFSAERLKGVDSTLKIQPAELGDSAVYLCASSLSGSNQPQHFGDGTRLSIL.

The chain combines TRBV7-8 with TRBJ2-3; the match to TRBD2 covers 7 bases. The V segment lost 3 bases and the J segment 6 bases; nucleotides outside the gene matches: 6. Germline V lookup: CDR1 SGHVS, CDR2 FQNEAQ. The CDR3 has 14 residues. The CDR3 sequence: CASSFGGRADTQYF. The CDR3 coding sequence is TGTGCCAGCAGCTTTGGAGGGAGGGCCGATACGCAGTATTTT.

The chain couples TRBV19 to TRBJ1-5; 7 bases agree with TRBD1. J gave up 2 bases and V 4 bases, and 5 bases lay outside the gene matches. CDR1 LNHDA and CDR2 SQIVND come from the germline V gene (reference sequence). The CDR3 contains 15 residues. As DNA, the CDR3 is TGTGCCAGTAGTAGGACGGGACAGCGCAATCAGCCCCAGCATTTT. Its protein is CASSRTGQRNQPQHF.

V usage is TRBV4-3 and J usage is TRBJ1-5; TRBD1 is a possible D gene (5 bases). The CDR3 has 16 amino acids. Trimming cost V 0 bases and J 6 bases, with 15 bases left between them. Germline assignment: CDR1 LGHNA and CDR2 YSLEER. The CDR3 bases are TGCGCCAGCAGCCAAGATTGGGGCCAGGGAGGTCAGCCCCAGCATTTT. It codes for CASSQDWGQGGQPQHF.

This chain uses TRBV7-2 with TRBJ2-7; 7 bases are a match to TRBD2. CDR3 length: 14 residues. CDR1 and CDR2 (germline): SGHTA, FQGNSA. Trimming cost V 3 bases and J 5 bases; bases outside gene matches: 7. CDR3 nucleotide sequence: TGTGCCAGCAGCTTCGGCGGGAGTTGGAACGAGCAGTACTTC. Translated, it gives CASSFGGSWNEQYF.

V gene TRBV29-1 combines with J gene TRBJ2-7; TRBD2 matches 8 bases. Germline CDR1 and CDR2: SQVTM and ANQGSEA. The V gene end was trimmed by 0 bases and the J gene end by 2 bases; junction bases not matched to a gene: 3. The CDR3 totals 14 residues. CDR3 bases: TGCAGCGTTGAAGACGGGGGGGTTCCCTACGAGCAGTACTTC. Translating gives CSVEDGGVPYEQYF.

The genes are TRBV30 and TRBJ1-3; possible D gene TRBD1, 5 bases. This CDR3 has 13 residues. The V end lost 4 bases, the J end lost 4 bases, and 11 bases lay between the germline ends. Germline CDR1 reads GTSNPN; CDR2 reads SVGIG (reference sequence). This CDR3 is CAWTRGLGNTIYF. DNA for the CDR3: TGTGCCTGGACTAGGGGCCTCGGAAACACCATATATTTT.

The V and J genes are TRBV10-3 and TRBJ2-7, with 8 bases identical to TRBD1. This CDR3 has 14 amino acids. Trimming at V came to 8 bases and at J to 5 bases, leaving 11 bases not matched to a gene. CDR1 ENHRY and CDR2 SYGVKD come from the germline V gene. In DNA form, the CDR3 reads TGTGCCATCTCTCTAGGGCAGGGGGCGAACGAGCAGTACTTC. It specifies CAISLGQGANEQYF.

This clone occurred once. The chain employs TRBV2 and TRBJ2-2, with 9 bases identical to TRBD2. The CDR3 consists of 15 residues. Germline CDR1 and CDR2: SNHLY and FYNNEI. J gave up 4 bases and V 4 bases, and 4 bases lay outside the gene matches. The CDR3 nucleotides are TGTGCCAGCAGTGGTGTTAGCGGGAGCACCGGGGAGCTGTTTTTT. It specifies CASSGVSGSTGELFF.